This TCR beta chain was found in a study of blood T cell repertoires in COVID-19. For the study at large: Acute and convalescent COVID-19 samples came from the United States, Italy and Spain.

Per the original methods: Amplification from reference gene primers served as the basis for estimated nucleated cell counts. The assay was immunoSEQ multiplex PCR, and TCRdb's table has in-frame clones only and misses some. The V and J calls and the clone size are those of that table, but D and trimming were determined from the DNA. The profile shows about 320,000 clones, over 75% of them singletons. This CDR3 region has 14 residues. Trimming left V 0 bases short and J 3 bases short, with 8 bases between. CDR1 and CDR2 (germline): MNHEY, SMNVEV (reference sequence). This sequence was found in a woman aged 18-35 years who had recovered from COVID-19. The sequenced material came from PBMCs or T cells enriched from blood (not recorded which). The V gene is TRBV27, the J gene TRBJ1-1, with D possibly TRBD1 on 5 matching bases. The CDR3, as DNA: TGTGCCAGCAGTTTATCCCCGGGGGACACTGAAGCTTTCTTT. Its translation is CASSLSPGDTEAFF.